This TCR beta chain was captured by sequencing in a study of T cell responses to AZD1222 COVID-19 vaccine. General study results and limits: The donors showed a predominance of white British ancestry and of females, with possible underestimation of clonal diversity. Repertoires were obtained only post-peak T cell response. Spike-specific TCR repertoires showed rising breadth and depth after two AZD1222 doses.

The CDR3 is made up of 15 amino acids. The germline V gene encodes CDR1 SGHKS and CDR2 YYEKEE (reference sequence). V shed 9 bases and J shed 3 bases, with 18 bases lying between them. With regard to this clone: Its cognate antigen is unknown.

This table comes from immunoSEQ multiplex PCR, and its TCRdb copy is limited to in-frame clones, with some not included. The sample records about 200,000 clones, 88% being singletons. Sequenced here: peripheral blood, sampled on day 0 of AZD1222 vaccination. This clonotype originated in an adult in good health. This chain uses TRBV5-5 with TRBJ1-4; a weak D match, TRBD1 (5 bases). CDR3 region: CATQRGDRPNEKLFF. In DNA form, the CDR3 reads TGTGCCACCCAGCGAGGGGACCGCCCTAATGAAAAACTGTTTTTT.